This T cell receptor (beta chain) stems from a study of PD-1 blockade in classical Hodgkin lymphoma. Study details: Patients received nivolumab 3 mg/kg intravenously every 2 weeks. Findings and caveats of the study: TCR diversity in CD4+, not CD8+, cells rose significantly by C4D1. Why repertoires differed is undefined; disease activity or prior therapy possibly contributed. Individuals who commenced nivolumab within less than 1 year of ASCT were excluded.

Notes on this clone: Its matching antigen is unknown.

Every single patient, without exception, relapsed after autologous stem cell transplantation, and brentuximab vedotin exposure varied. Clones were sequenced by immunoSEQ multiplex PCR, and TCRdb holds only the in-frame ones, with some missing. The sample carries roughly 96,000 clones, roughly nine tenths recorded once. The CDR3 totals 15 residues. The germline gives CDR1 SGDLS, CDR2 YYNGEE. Trimming removed 4 bases from V and 5 bases from J; junction bases left unmatched: 5. Source: peripheral blood mononuclear cells (PBMCs), taken before the second cycle of nivolumab. The chain employs TRBV9 and TRBJ2-1; 11 nucleotides agree with TRBD2. The receptor was isolated from a human donor with classical Hodgkin lymphoma. CDR3 region: CASSLGTSGHNEQFF. The CDR3 region has the DNA TGTGCCAGCAGCCTCGGGACTAGCGGTCACAATGAGCAGTTCTTC.